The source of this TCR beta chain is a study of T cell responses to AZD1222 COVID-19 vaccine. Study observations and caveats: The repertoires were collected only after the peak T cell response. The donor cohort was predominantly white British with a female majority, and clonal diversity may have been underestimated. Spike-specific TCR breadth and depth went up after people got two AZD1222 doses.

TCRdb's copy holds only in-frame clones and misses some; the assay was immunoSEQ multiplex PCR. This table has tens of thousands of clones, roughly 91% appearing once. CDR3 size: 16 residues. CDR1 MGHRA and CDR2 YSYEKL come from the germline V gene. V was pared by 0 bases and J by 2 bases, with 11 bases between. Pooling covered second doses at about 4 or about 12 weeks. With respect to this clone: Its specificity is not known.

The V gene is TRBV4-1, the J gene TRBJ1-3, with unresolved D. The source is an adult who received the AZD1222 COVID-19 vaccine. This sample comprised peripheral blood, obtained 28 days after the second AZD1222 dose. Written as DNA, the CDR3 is TGCGCCAGCAGCCAAGAGTTGAGAGGGACTGGAAACACCATATATTTT. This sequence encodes CASSQELRGTGNTIYF.